These T cell receptor beta chains were read from a single sample in a study of cytomegalovirus exposure and HLA in healthy donors. The repertoire was sequenced with immunoSEQ multiplex PCR; TCRdb's copy has only in-frame clones and lacks some. The sample table sets out 130,000 or so clones. Input material: PBMCs. These receptors were taken from an older woman in good health and CMV-seronegative. Each CDR3 is given with its conserved first and last residue. The D gene is left open where the match is weak.

D gene: NA
V gene: TRBV5-1
J gene: TRBJ2-3
CDR3 protein: CASSLAFNDRSMYRLQTDTQYF
CDR3 DNA: TGCGCCAGCAGCTTGGCCTTTAACGACAGGAGTATGTACCGTCTCCAGACAGATACGCAGTATTTT

D gene: NA
V gene: TRBV6-1
J gene: TRBJ2-1
CDR3 protein: CASSGAAQSSYNEQFF
CDR3 DNA: TGTGCCAGCAGTGGGGCAGCACAAAGCTCCTACAATGAGCAGTTCTTC

D gene: TRBD1
V gene: TRBV4-2
J gene: TRBJ2-7
CDR3 protein: CASSFGTGLSYEQYF
CDR3 DNA: TGTGCCAGCAGCTTCGGGACAGGGCTTTCCTACGAGCAGTACTTC

D gene: TRBD2
V gene: TRBV25-1
J gene: TRBJ2-5
CDR3 protein: CASRGGVAETQYF
CDR3 DNA: TGTGCCAGCCGGGGGGGGGTGGCGGAGACCCAGTACTTC

D gene: TRBD1
V gene: TRBV19
J gene: TRBJ2-5
CDR3 protein: CASSITGGQETQYF
CDR3 DNA: TGTGCCAGTAGTATAACAGGGGGGCAAGAGACCCAGTACTTC

D gene: NA
V gene: TRBV5-4
J gene: TRBJ2-5
CDR3 protein: CASSPDSGTQYF
CDR3 DNA: TGTGCCAGCAGCCCCGATTCAGGGACCCAGTACTTC

D gene: TRBD1
V gene: TRBV29-1
J gene: TRBJ1-2
CDR3 protein: CSDTDRAYGYTF
CDR3 DNA: TGCAGCGACACGGACAGGGCATATGGCTACACCTTC

D gene: TRBD2
V gene: TRBV5-1
J gene: TRBJ2-7
CDR3 protein: CASSLGPLTSGGTYEQYF
CDR3 DNA: TGCGCCAGCAGCTTGGGTCCCCTGACTAGCGGGGGAACCTACGAGCAGTACTTC

D gene: TRBD2
V gene: TRBV6-4
J gene: TRBJ2-3
CDR3 protein: CASSDGLASTDTQYF
CDR3 DNA: TGTGCCAGCAGTGACGGACTAGCGAGCACAGATACGCAGTATTTT

D gene: NA
V gene: TRBV10-1
J gene: TRBJ2-3
CDR3 protein: CASSGGQGWTQYF
CDR3 DNA: TGCGCCAGCAGTGGGGGTCAGGGCTGGACGCAGTATTTT

D gene: NA
V gene: TRBV5-1
J gene: TRBJ2-5
CDR3 protein: CASSLGGEETQYF
CDR3 DNA: TGCGCCAGCAGCTTGGGGGGGGAAGAGACCCAGTACTTC

D gene: TRBD2
V gene: TRBV5-1
J gene: TRBJ2-7
CDR3 protein: CASSLDGGAGGLSEQYF
CDR3 DNA: TGCGCCAGCAGCTTGGACGGTGGGGCGGGAGGGCTGTCCGAGCAGTACTTC

D gene: NA
V gene: TRBV18
J gene: TRBJ1-2
CDR3 protein: CASSPQGGHGYTF
CDR3 DNA: TGTGCCAGCTCACCACAGGGAGGCCATGGCTACACCTTC

D gene: TRBD2
V gene: TRBV5-6
J gene: TRBJ2-7
CDR3 protein: CASSFITLTGGSYEQYF
CDR3 DNA: TGTGCCAGCAGCTTTATAACTCTGACGGGGGGCTCCTACGAGCAGTACTTC

D gene: TRBD2
V gene: TRBV19
J gene: TRBJ2-1
CDR3 protein: CASSSYGLAASYNEQFF
CDR3 DNA: TGTGCCAGTAGTTCATATGGGCTAGCGGCCTCCTACAATGAGCAGTTCTTC

D gene: TRBD2
V gene: TRBV6-1
J gene: TRBJ2-7
CDR3 protein: CASTYSSGSAYEQYF
CDR3 DNA: TGTGCCAGCACCTACTCTAGCGGGAGCGCCTACGAGCAGTACTTC

D gene: NA
V gene: TRBV2
J gene: TRBJ2-1
CDR3 protein: CASSEGSRRYNEQFF
CDR3 DNA: TGTGCCAGCAGTGAAGGTTCTAGAAGGTACAATGAGCAGTTCTTC

D gene: TRBD2
V gene: TRBV5-6
J gene: TRBJ2-7
CDR3 protein: CASTGRRRGGHIKQYF
CDR3 DNA: TGTGCCAGCACTGGGAGAAGGCGGGGGGGCCATATCAAGCAGTACTTC

D gene: TRBD1
V gene: TRBV19
J gene: TRBJ1-5
CDR3 protein: CASSHVGQGASQPQHF
CDR3 DNA: TGTGCCAGTAGTCATGTGGGACAGGGGGCTTCTCAGCCCCAGCATTTT

D gene: NA
V gene: TRBV6-5
J gene: TRBJ2-1
CDR3 protein: CASSPGRGYNEQFF
CDR3 DNA: TGTGCCAGCAGCCCAGGCCGGGGGTACAATGAGCAGTTCTTC

D gene: NA
V gene: TRBV28
J gene: TRBJ1-3
CDR3 protein: CASSFPTSSSGNTIYF
CDR3 DNA: TGTGCCAGCAGTTTCCCGACAAGTAGCTCTGGAAACACCATATATTTT

D gene: NA
V gene: TRBV28
J gene: TRBJ1-5
CDR3 protein: CASSLWVPSQPQHF
CDR3 DNA: TGTGCCAGCAGTTTATGGGTCCCGAGTCAGCCCCAGCATTTT

D gene: TRBD1
V gene: TRBV18
J gene: TRBJ2-5
CDR3 protein: CASSDPGGETQYF
CDR3 DNA: TGTGCCAGCTCAGATCCAGGGGGAGAGACCCAGTACTTC

D gene: TRBD1
V gene: TRBV28
J gene: TRBJ2-7
CDR3 protein: CASSLQGAVGYEQYF
CDR3 DNA: TGTGCCAGCAGCCTACAGGGGGCCGTAGGTTACGAGCAGTACTTC

D gene: TRBD1
V gene: TRBV7-8
J gene: TRBJ2-1
CDR3 protein: CASSKLTGVGNEQFF
CDR3 DNA: TGTGCCAGCAGCAAACTGACAGGGGTAGGGAATGAGCAGTTCTTC

D gene: NA
V gene: TRBV29-1
J gene: TRBJ2-6
CDR3 protein: CSVEEVPGAGANVLTF
CDR3 DNA: TGCAGCGTTGAAGAGGTCCCAGGGGCTGGGGCCAACGTCCTGACTTTC

D gene: NA
V gene: TRBV4-1
J gene: TRBJ2-7
CDR3 protein: CASSQKVGDRDEQYF
CDR3 DNA: TGCGCCAGCAGCCAAAAAGTGGGTGATCGGGACGAGCAGTACTTC

D gene: NA
V gene: TRBV5-8
J gene: TRBJ1-4
CDR3 protein: CASSLTRQATNEKLFF
CDR3 DNA: TGTGCCAGCAGCTTGACCCGACAGGCCACTAATGAAAAACTGTTTTTT

D gene: TRBD1
V gene: TRBV28
J gene: TRBJ1-2
CDR3 protein: CASSTAGGTANYGYTF
CDR3 DNA: TGTGCCAGCAGTACGGCCGGAGGGACAGCTAACTATGGCTACACCTTC

D gene: NA
V gene: TRBV2
J gene: TRBJ1-6
CDR3 protein: CANSLRDNSPLHF
CDR3 DNA: TGTGCCAACAGTCTTCGAGATAATTCACCCCTCCACTTT

D gene: NA
V gene: TRBV6-5
J gene: TRBJ2-7
CDR3 protein: CASAGRRSYEQYF
CDR3 DNA: TGTGCCAGCGCGGGGCGACGCTCCTACGAGCAGTACTTC

D gene: NA
V gene: TRBV11-1
J gene: TRBJ2-7
CDR3 protein: CASSLRGRSYEQYF
CDR3 DNA: TGTGCCAGCAGCTTACGGGGGAGGTCCTACGAGCAGTACTTC

D gene: NA
V gene: TRBV28
J gene: TRBJ2-7
CDR3 protein: CANSPNNGYEQYF
CDR3 DNA: TGTGCCAACAGCCCTAATAATGGCTACGAGCAGTACTTC

D gene: NA
V gene: TRBV6-5
J gene: TRBJ1-4
CDR3 protein: CASSQGRDEKLFF
CDR3 DNA: TGTGCCAGCAGTCAAGGGAGGGATGAAAAACTGTTTTTT

D gene: TRBD2
V gene: TRBV5-1
J gene: TRBJ2-1
CDR3 protein: CASRQGTSGYNEQFF
CDR3 DNA: TGCGCCAGCAGACAAGGGACTAGCGGTTACAATGAGCAGTTCTTC

D gene: NA
V gene: TRBV9
J gene: TRBJ1-1
CDR3 protein: CASSVDPRGGATEAFF
CDR3 DNA: TGTGCCAGCAGCGTAGACCCCCGAGGGGGGGCCACTGAAGCTTTCTTT

D gene: NA
V gene: TRBV28
J gene: TRBJ1-4
CDR3 protein: CASSLGGSHEKLFF
CDR3 DNA: TGTGCCAGCAGTTTAGGTGGGAGTCATGAAAAACTGTTTTTT

D gene: NA
V gene: TRBV2
J gene: TRBJ2-7
CDR3 protein: CASSGSPASIFYEQYF
CDR3 DNA: TGTGCCAGCAGCGGGAGCCCAGCGAGTATTTTCTACGAGCAGTACTTC